The next 10 T cell receptor beta chains were all read from a single sample in a study of blood T cell repertoires in COVID-19. Produced via immunoSEQ multiplex PCR; TCRdb's table is partial and in-frame only. The sample includes roughly 70,000 clones, more than 65% of them seen just once. The material sequenced was peripheral blood. The receptors shown here come from a woman aged 55-70 years with acute or convalescent COVID-19.

In its sample, this clone was seen a few times. The chain combines TRBV7-3 with TRBJ2-3, with D possibly TRBD2 on 6 matching bases. The V gene lost 0 bases and the J gene lost 5 bases, with 12 bases spanning the gap. Per germline, CDR1 SGHTA and CDR2 FQGTGA. The CDR3 totals 15 residues. The CDR3 region has the DNA TGTGCCAGCAGCTTAACAGGGACTGCAGTAGATACGCAGTATTTT. As protein: CASSLTGTAVDTQYF.

The gene calls are TRBV24-1 and TRBJ1-1, with TRBD1 identical over 8 bases. Per the germline V gene, CDR1 is KGHDR and CDR2 is SFDVKD. J was trimmed by 4 bases and V by 4 bases; bases with no gene match: 4. The CDR3 sequence is 14 residues long. CDR3 nucleotides: TGTGCCACCAGTGACTCCAGGGGGCCCACTGAAGCTTTCTTT. As protein: CATSDSRGPTEAFF.

This sequence joins TRBV19 and TRBJ1-1, with no clear D. V lost 3 bases, J lost 6 bases, and 11 bases lay in between. CDR1 is LNHDA and CDR2 is SQIVND in the germline V gene (reference sequence). The CDR3 runs to 13 residues. This chain's CDR3 is CASSIGDFAEAFF. The CDR3 DNA sequence: TGTGCCAGTAGTATCGGGGATTTCGCTGAAGCTTTCTTT.

The rearrangement links TRBV10-3 to TRBJ1-2; 7 nucleotides align to TRBD1. The CDR3 totals 14 residues. J was trimmed by 0 bases and V by 6 bases; bases with no gene match: 4. Germline V CDR1 and CDR2: ENHRY, SYGVKD. The CDR3 DNA reads as TGTGCCATCAGAGGGACAGCCACTAACTATGGCTACACCTTC. Amino acid sequence: CAIRGTATNYGYTF.

The V and J genes are TRBV5-3 and TRBJ1-3; the match to TRBD1 covers 9 bases. Being an ORF, TRBV5-3 has a function that is uncertain. J lost 4 bases, V lost 4 bases, and 9 bases had no gene match. The CDR3 totals 16 residues. The DNA for the CDR3 is TGTGCCAGAAGCCCGCCGGGACAGGGTTTCGGAAACACCATATATTTT. Its translation: CARSPPGQGFGNTIYF.

This clone has a handful of counts. V gene TRBV10-3 combines with J gene TRBJ1-5; tentatively, D is TRBD1 (5 bases). Trimming cost V 4 bases and J 2 bases, with 15 bases left between them. The CDR3 has 16 residues. Germline V lookup: CDR1 ENHRY, CDR2 SYGVKD. The CDR3 DNA is TGTGCCATCAGTGGGGGGGTGGCGGAAGGCAATCAGCCCCAGCATTTT. Translating it yields CAISGGVAEGNQPQHF.

J is TRBJ1-2 and V is TRBV29-1; TRBD1 might be the D (6 bases). The CDR3 consists of 12 residues. Germline lookup yields CDR1 SQVTM and CDR2 ANQGSEA. Trimming cost V 6 bases and J 8 bases, with 16 bases left between them. In nucleotides, the CDR3 is TGCAGCGTAGACCAACAGGGAGGGGGCTACACCTTC. Translating it yields CSVDQQGGGYTF.

This clone has just a few counts. This chain connects TRBV5-4 to TRBJ2-1, with a weak D call TRBD2 (6 bases). V shed 5 bases and J shed 5 bases, with 17 bases lying between them. CDR1 SGHNT and CDR2 YYREEE come from the germline V gene (reference sequence). The CDR3 spans 15 residues. The CDR3 coding sequence is TGTGCCAGCAGGCAACCCGGGGGTGGCAACAATGAGCAGTTCTTC. It encodes CASRQPGGGNNEQFF.

This clone was seen only a few times. The gene calls are TRBV5-5 and TRBJ1-1, with D possibly matching TRBD1 (6 bases). Trimming removed 3 bases from V and 6 bases from J, with 18 bases in between. This CDR3 has 15 amino acids. Germline V lookup: CDR1 SGHKS, CDR2 YYEKEE (reference sequence). Here the CDR3 reads CASSWGTLEGAEAFF. The CDR3 DNA sequence: TGTGCCAGCAGCTGGGGGACCTTAGAGGGGGCTGAAGCTTTCTTT.

The chain employs TRBV19 and TRBJ1-2; a weak D match, TRBD1 (5 bases). The V and J ends lost 3 bases and 2 bases respectively, with 16 bases between them. Germline V lookup: CDR1 LNHDA, CDR2 SQIVND (reference sequence). The CDR3 loop spans 16 amino acids. The CDR3 nucleotides are TGTGCCAGTAGTATCGGACACGGACCAATGAACTATGGCTACACCTTC. Translated: CASSIGHGPMNYGYTF.